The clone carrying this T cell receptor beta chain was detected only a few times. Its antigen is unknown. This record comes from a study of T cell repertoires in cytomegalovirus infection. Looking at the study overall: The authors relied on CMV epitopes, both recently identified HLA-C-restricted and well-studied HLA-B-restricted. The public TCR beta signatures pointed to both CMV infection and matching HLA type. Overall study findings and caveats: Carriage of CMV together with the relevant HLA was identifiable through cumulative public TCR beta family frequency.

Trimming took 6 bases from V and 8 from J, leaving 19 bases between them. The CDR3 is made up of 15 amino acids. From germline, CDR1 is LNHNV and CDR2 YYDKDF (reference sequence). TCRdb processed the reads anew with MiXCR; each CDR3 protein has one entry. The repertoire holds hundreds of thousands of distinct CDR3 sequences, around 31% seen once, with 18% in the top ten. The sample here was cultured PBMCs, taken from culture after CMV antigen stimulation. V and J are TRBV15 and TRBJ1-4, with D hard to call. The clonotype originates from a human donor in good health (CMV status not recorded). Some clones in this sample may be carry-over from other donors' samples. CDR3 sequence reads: CATSLMLRGEEKLFF. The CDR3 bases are TGTGCCACCAGTCTAATGCTCCGGGGAGAAGAAAAACTGTTTTTT.